This TCR beta chain was retrieved from a study of PD-1 blockade in classical Hodgkin lymphoma. Looking at the study overall: Intravenous delivery of nivolumab at 3 mg/kg to patients occurred every 2 weeks.

Relapses following autologous stem cell transplantation were seen in all patients, with brentuximab vedotin exposure varying. The study's findings and limits: Relapsed/refractory patients reportedly had lower baseline diversity than newly diagnosed patients. Complete responders' baseline diversity resembled that of newly diagnosed patients.

In regard to this clone: Antigen specificity is unknown.

The protocol was immunoSEQ multiplex PCR, while the TCRdb copy is restricted to in-frame clones and leaves out a portion. The sample lists about 85,000 clones; over 90% were seen once. This TCR derives from a human donor with classical Hodgkin lymphoma. Sequencing was performed on peripheral blood mononuclear cells (PBMCs), taken before the second cycle of nivolumab.

DNA of the CDR3: TGTGCCAGCAGTTTTAGGGTGGGGCAACGGGTGGGCAAAAACATTCAGTACTTC. It specifies CASSFRVGQRVGKNIQYF. The chain combines TRBV28 with TRBJ2-4, with D possibly matching TRBD1 (5 bases). Germline CDR1 reads MDHEN; CDR2 reads SYDVKM. The V and J ends lost 3 bases and 3 bases respectively, with 21 bases between them. CDR3 length equals 18 residues.